The next 2 T cell receptor beta chains were all read from a single sample in a study of CD8 T cells in ankylosing spondylitis. General study findings and limits: One TCR beta motif, made up of fewer than 10 highly homologous variants, appeared characteristic of ankylosing spondylitis blood.

The antigens these receptors bind are not known. TCRdb analysed the 5' RACE reads with MiXCR anew, one entry per CDR3 protein. The data contain just under 550,000 distinct CDR3 sequences, roughly an eighth of them singletons. Source material: blood, either unsorted or a sorted T cell fraction (not recorded which). The origin of the receptors is a male donor with ankylosing spondylitis.

This clonotype was counted between two and nine times. V gene TRBV6-6 combines with J gene TRBJ2-1; 10 nucleotides align to TRBD2. CDR3 length: 12 residues. CDR1 is MNHNY, CDR2 SVGAGI, per germline (reference sequence). J was trimmed by 8 bases and V by 7 bases; bases with no gene match: 2. This chain's CDR3 is CASTTSGHEQFF. The DNA of the CDR3 is TGTGCCAGCACGACTAGCGGGCATGAGCAGTTCTTC.

This clonotype has a handful of counts. V is TRBV6-1 and J is TRBJ1-1; possible D gene TRBD1, 5 bases. This CDR3 spans 13 amino acids. The V gene lost 8 bases and the J gene lost 1 base, with 11 bases spanning the gap. Germline values: CDR1 MNHNS, CDR2 SASEGT. The CDR3 DNA follows: TGTGCCAGCGGGGACTCCTGGAACACTGAAGCTTTCTTT. Translated, it gives CASGDSWNTEAFF.